This T cell receptor beta chain was sequenced during a study of cytotoxic CD8 clonotypes in ibrutinib-treated CLL. Study results and caveats: Clonotypes that were public were uncommon, and they contracted or stayed stable on treatment. Clonality (at baseline) was higher than in age-matched healthy donors and tracked circulating CD8+ T-cell counts.

This clone was seen a few times. Antigen: not known. Some clones are missing from TCRdb's copy, which holds only in-frame ones; the method was immunoSEQ multiplex PCR. The repertoire consists of hundreds of thousands of clones, with roughly 74% occurring once and the leading ten covering 15% to 17%. The CDR3 contains 12 residues. Germline CDR1 and CDR2: SQVTM and ANQGSEA. Unmatched junction bases numbered 2, after V lost 4 bases and J lost 6 bases. Sequencing used PBMCs, obtained after 24 months of ibrutinib treatment. This sequence was found in a human donor with chronic lymphocytic leukemia. The chain is built from TRBV29-1 and TRBJ2-2; 7 nucleotides line up with TRBD1. The CDR3 nucleotides read TGCAGCGTTGGACAGGGCGCCGGGGAGCTGTTTTTT. Translating it yields CSVGQGAGELFF.